This T cell receptor beta chain was sequenced for a study of CD8+CD57+ T cells in acquired aplastic anemia. Regarding the study as a whole: Patients and controls had CD8+ Simpson's diversity values that were not significantly distinct. A set of approximately 30 CD8+ CDR3 sequences was shared between patients and controls, and these sequences appeared highly expressed in patients.

Trimming took 5 bases from V and 10 from J; bases not matched to a gene: 6. The CDR3 contains 14 residues. From germline, CDR1 is SGHTA and CDR2 FQGTGA. Previously, flow cytometry had revealed CD8+CD57+ cell expansion in the patients chosen for sequencing. No therapy was given to patients before blood sampling. This clonotype appeared a single time. The antigen remains unidentified. Genomic DNA was employed as the template in profiling TCR beta VDJ and CDR3. TCRdb passed the reads through MiXCR, listing each CDR3 protein once. This sample has under 200,000 distinct CDR3 sequences, with 48% found just once.

The material sequenced was sorted CD4+, CD8+, or CD8+CD57+ T cells (not recorded which) from PBMCs. The chain uses TRBV7-3 and TRBJ1-6, with TRBD1 identical over 9 bases. The receptor comes from a human donor with aplastic anemia. CDR3 nucleotides: TGTGCCAGCAGCCAGGGACAGGGTCTCTCACCCCTCCACTTT. This translates into CASSQGQGLSPLHF.